Listed below are T cell receptor beta chains from one sample, sequenced in a study of OX40 agonist ivuxolimab in advanced cancers. Sequenced by immunoSEQ multiplex PCR; TCRdb stores in-frame clones only, minus some. This sample has approximately 74,000 clones, with 80% to 95% found just once. Material: CD4+ or CD8+ T cells sorted from blood, obtained in a trial of the OX40 agonist ivuxolimab. Receptors were obtained from an adult with an advanced solid tumor such as melanoma, head and neck, liver or kidney cancer. The CDR3 runs from the conserved cysteine through the conserved F or W. The D gene is left open where the match is weak. Rows may omit the clone size; those that give it use once, few, many or a size class.

CDR3 DNA: TGTGCCAGCAGTTCGGACAGGGAACAGCCCCAGCATTTT
CDR3 protein: CASSSDREQPQHF
D gene: TRBD1
V gene: TRBV6-5
J gene: TRBJ1-5
clone size: few

CDR3 DNA: TGTGCCAGCAGCTCCGCTCTCAGAGATGAGCAGTTCTTC
CDR3 protein: CASSSALRDEQFF
D gene: .
V gene: TRBV7-3
J gene: TRBJ2-1
clone size: .

CDR3 DNA: TGTGCCAGTAGTGTACAAGTGAACACTGAAGCTTTCTTT
CDR3 protein: CASSVQVNTEAFF
D gene: .
V gene: TRBV19
J gene: TRBJ1-1
clone size: .

CDR3 DNA: TGCAGCGTTGAAGGGCGTAGGGATAGCTCCTACGAGCAGTACTTC
CDR3 protein: CSVEGRRDSSYEQYF
D gene: .
V gene: TRBV29-1
J gene: TRBJ2-7
clone size: .

CDR3 DNA: TGTGCCAGCAGTGCCCCTTACAATGAGCAGTTCTTC
CDR3 protein: CASSAPYNEQFF
D gene: .
V gene: TRBV6-1
J gene: TRBJ2-1
clone size: .

CDR3 DNA: TGTGCCAGCAGCTTAGCCTTAGCGGGAGTTCTAACAGATACGCAGTATTTT
CDR3 protein: CASSLALAGVLTDTQYF
D gene: TRBD2
V gene: TRBV7-2
J gene: TRBJ2-3
clone size: .

CDR3 DNA: TGTGCCAGCTCAGGCAGGACTAGCGGTTACAATGAGCAGTTCTTC
CDR3 protein: CASSGRTSGYNEQFF
D gene: TRBD2
V gene: TRBV18
J gene: TRBJ2-1
clone size: once

CDR3 DNA: TGTGCCAGCAACACACGGGAGACCCAGTACTTC
CDR3 protein: CASNTRETQYF
D gene: .
V gene: TRBV7-9
J gene: TRBJ2-5
clone size: .

CDR3 DNA: TGTGCCAGCAGCCTCGCCGGGACTAGCGGTTCCTACAATGAGCAGTTCTTC
CDR3 protein: CASSLAGTSGSYNEQFF
D gene: TRBD2
V gene: TRBV7-2
J gene: TRBJ2-1
clone size: .

CDR3 DNA: TGTGCCAGCAGCTTAGGAGCGGTAATCGAGCAGTTCTTC
CDR3 protein: CASSLGAVIEQFF
D gene: .
V gene: TRBV7-2
J gene: TRBJ2-1
clone size: .

CDR3 DNA: TGTGCCAGCAGTGAATTACTGGGACAGGGGAACACTGAAGCTTTCTTT
CDR3 protein: CASSELLGQGNTEAFF
D gene: TRBD1
V gene: TRBV6-1
J gene: TRBJ1-1
clone size: .

CDR3 DNA: TGTGCCAGCAGCCAAGACCCAGGGGCGGGTCAGCCCCAGCATTTT
CDR3 protein: CASSQDPGAGQPQHF
D gene: .
V gene: TRBV4-2
J gene: TRBJ1-5
clone size: few

CDR3 DNA: TGTGCCAGCAGCCGGGAGCAGGGGGAAAAACTGTTTTTT
CDR3 protein: CASSREQGEKLFF
D gene: .
V gene: TRBV6-4
J gene: TRBJ1-4
clone size: .

CDR3 DNA: TGTGCCAGCAAACGGGGACAGGGCAACTATGGCTACACCTTC
CDR3 protein: CASKRGQGNYGYTF
D gene: TRBD1
V gene: TRBV6-5
J gene: TRBJ1-2
clone size: .

CDR3 DNA: TGTGCCAGCAGTTTAAATAGTCTGGGACAGCCCCAGCATTTT
CDR3 protein: CASSLNSLGQPQHF
D gene: .
V gene: TRBV27
J gene: TRBJ1-5
clone size: .

CDR3 DNA: TGTGCCTGGAGTGAGTGGTCCCGCTCCTACAATGAGCAGTTCTTC
CDR3 protein: CAWSEWSRSYNEQFF
D gene: .
V gene: TRBV30
J gene: TRBJ2-1
clone size: .

CDR3 DNA: TGTGCCAGCAGTGGCGGTGGGGCGGGGAATGGTGAGCAGTTCTTC
CDR3 protein: CASSGGGAGNGEQFF
D gene: .
V gene: TRBV28
J gene: TRBJ2-1
clone size: .

CDR3 DNA: TGTGCCAGCTCACCGCGATACGAGCAGTACTTC
CDR3 protein: CASSPRYEQYF
D gene: .
V gene: TRBV18
J gene: TRBJ2-7
clone size: .

CDR3 DNA: TGCGCCAGCAGCCAAGATACAGGTAAAGAGACCCAGTACTTC
CDR3 protein: CASSQDTGKETQYF
D gene: .
V gene: TRBV4-3
J gene: TRBJ2-5
clone size: few